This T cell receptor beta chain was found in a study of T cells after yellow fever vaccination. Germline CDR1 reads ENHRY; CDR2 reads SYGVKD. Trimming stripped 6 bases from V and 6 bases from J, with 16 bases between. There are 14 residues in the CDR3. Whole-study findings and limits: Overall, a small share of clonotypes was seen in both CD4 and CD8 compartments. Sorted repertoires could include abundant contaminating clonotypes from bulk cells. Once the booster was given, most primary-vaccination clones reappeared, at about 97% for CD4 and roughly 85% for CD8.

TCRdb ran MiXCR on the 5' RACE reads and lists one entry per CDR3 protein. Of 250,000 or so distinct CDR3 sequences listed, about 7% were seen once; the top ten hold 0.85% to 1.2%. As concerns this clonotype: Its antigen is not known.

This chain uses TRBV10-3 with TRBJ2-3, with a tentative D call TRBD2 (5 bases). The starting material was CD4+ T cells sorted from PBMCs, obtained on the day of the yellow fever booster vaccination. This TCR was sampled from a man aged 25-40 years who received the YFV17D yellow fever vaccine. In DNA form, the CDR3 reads TGTGCCATCAGCCTCCAGAGCGGTGGTGATACGCAGTATTTT. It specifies CAISLQSGGDTQYF.